This passage covers 3 T cell receptor beta chains from one sample sequenced in a study of chronic HIV infection and antiretroviral therapy. TCRdb reprocessed the 5' RACE reads via MiXCR and lists one record per CDR3 protein. The sample has about 31,000 distinct CDR3 sequences; 8% to 10% are singletons. Sample: peripheral blood. The receptors shown here come from an adult who had HIV and had not received antiretroviral therapy, or was an uninfected healthy control (not recorded which).

This clonotype was found many times. This chain links TRBV5-4 with TRBJ2-3; 10 bases are shared with TRBD2. Germline V gene sequence: CDR1 SGHNT, CDR2 YYREEE (reference sequence). The trim removed 0 bases at V and 5 bases at J, leaving 3 bases unmatched. The CDR3 is made up of 15 amino acids. CDR3 residues: CASSLASGGGDTQYF. The DNA for the CDR3 is TGTGCCAGCAGCTTGGCTAGCGGGGGCGGAGATACGCAGTATTTT.

This clonotype was observed at least ten times. The CDR3 nucleotides read TGTGCCACCAGCAGAGATACCAGGGGGCATGGAAACACCATATATTTT. Amino acids: CATSRDTRGHGNTIYF. The V and J genes are TRBV15 and TRBJ1-3; 8 nucleotides align to TRBD1. V lost 0 bases and J lost 3; bases outside the gene matches: 4. The CDR3 covers 16 residues. Germline-derived CDR1 and CDR2 are LNHNV and YYDKDF (reference sequence).

Many counts were recorded for this clonotype. This chain connects TRBV10-3 to TRBJ2-1, with 11 bases that match TRBD2. With V trimmed by 5 bases and J by 7 bases, 7 bases remained unmatched. The CDR3 is 15 residues long. Germline CDR1 ENHRY, CDR2 SYGVKD. The CDR3 coding sequence is TGTGCCATCAGTCCCACTAGCGGGGGTACAAATGAGCAGTTCTTC. It codes for CAISPTSGGTNEQFF.